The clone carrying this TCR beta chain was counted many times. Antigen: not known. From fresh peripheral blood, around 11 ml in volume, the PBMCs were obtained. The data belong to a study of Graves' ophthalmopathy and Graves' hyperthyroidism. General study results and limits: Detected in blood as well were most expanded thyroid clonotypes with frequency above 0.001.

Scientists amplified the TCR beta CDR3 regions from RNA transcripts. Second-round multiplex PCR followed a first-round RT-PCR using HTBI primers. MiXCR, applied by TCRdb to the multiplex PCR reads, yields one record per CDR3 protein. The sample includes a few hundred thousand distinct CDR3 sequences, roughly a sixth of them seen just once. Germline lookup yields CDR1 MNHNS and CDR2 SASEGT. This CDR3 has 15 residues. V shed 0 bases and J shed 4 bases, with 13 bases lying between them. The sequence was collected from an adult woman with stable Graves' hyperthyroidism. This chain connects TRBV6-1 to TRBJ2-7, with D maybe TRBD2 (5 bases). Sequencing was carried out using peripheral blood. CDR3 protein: CASSEAFPPGYEQYF. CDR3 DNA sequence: TGTGCCAGCAGTGAAGCTTTTCCTCCGGGGTACGAGCAGTACTTC.